This T cell receptor beta chain is from a study of cytomegalovirus exposure and HLA in healthy donors. CDR1 MGHRA and CDR2 YSYEKL come from the germline V gene. The CDR3 is 14 residues long. The V gene lost 10 bases and the J gene lost 2 bases, with 14 bases spanning the gap. Study-wide results and caveats: The authors confirmed in vitro that three CMV-associated chains were specific for CMV antigens. Among TCR beta chains, those listed as cytomegalovirus-associated numbered some 160. Follow-up analysis seemed to connect common viral pathogens with several of the most significant clusters identified. Earlier analysis yielded a pattern in which most TCR beta V segments were productive about 87% or about 30% of the time.

This PCR relied on a set of 60 Vbeta primers and 13 Jbeta primers. TCRdb's copy holds only in-frame clones and misses some; the assay was immunoSEQ multiplex PCR. The profile covers around 170,000 clones, with almost 80% appearing a single time and over 1.1% taken by the ten largest. This clone was seen a few times. Its antigen is unidentified. The clonotype comes from a male donor in good health and CMV-seronegative. V gene TRBV4-1 combines with J gene TRBJ2-2; D is possibly TRBD1 (6 bases). Sequencing was performed on PBMCs. The CDR3 loop reads CATQDSLNTGELFF. CDR3 DNA: TGCGCCACCCAGGACAGCCTAAACACCGGGGAGCTGTTTTTT.